This T cell receptor (beta chain) was recorded in a study of OX40 agonist ivuxolimab in advanced cancers. Study-wide results and caveats: Compared with CD4+, CD8+ T cells on average had more expanded clones. Which antigen the expanded peripheral T cells recognized is unknown. Normalized T-cell clonal expansion was also low in a subset of nonresponders.

Sequencing was performed with immunoSEQ multiplex PCR; in TCRdb, only in-frame clones are kept and a portion is missing. The repertoire has 22,000 or so clones, about 88% of them found once; the top ten carry 25%. V was pared by 0 bases and J by 4 bases, with 10 bases between. CDR3 length equals 15 residues. Germline V gene lookup returns CDR1 SGDLS and CDR2 YYNGEE. This clone was seen only once. Its specificity is unknown. This receptor was taken from an adult with an advanced solid tumor such as melanoma, head and neck, liver or kidney cancer. The sequences come from CD4+ or CD8+ T cells sorted from blood, collected in a trial of the OX40 agonist ivuxolimab. The chain uses TRBV9 and TRBJ2-2; D tentatively reads TRBD1 or TRBD2 (5 bases each). The CDR3 DNA is TGTGCCAGCAGCGTAGAATACGGGGCCACCGGGGAGCTGTTTTTT. It encodes CASSVEYGATGELFF.